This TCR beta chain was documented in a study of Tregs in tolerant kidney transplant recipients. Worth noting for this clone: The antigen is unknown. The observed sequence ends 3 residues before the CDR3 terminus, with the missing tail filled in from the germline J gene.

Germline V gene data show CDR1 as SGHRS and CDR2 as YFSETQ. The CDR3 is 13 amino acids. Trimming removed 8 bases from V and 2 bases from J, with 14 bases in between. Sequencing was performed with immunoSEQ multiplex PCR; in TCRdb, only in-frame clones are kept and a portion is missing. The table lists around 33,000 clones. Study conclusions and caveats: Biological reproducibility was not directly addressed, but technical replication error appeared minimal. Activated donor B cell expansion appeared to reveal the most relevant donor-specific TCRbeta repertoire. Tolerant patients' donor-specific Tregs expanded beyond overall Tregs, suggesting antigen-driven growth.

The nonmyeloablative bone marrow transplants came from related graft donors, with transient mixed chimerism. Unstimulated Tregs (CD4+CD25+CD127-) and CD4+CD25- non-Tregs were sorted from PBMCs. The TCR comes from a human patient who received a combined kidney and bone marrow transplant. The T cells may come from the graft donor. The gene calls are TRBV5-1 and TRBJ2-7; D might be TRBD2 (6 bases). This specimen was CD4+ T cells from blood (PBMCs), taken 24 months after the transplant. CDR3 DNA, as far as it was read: TGCGCCAGTCGCGGGGCCCAAGCCTACGAG. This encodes CASRGAQAYE. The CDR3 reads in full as CASRGAQAYEQYF.